This is a list of T cell receptor beta chains from one sample in a study of control samples from healthy donors and cancer patients. Profiled with immunoSEQ multiplex PCR; TCRdb holds only in-frame clones, not every one. The table records approximately 160,000 clones, just under 95% of them present only once. The sequenced sample was blood. These receptors originate from a woman aged 55-69 years in good health. Both conserved end residues are part of each CDR3. D genes are given only for firm matches. A row's size may be missing; if present it is once, few, many or a size class.

cdr3_aa: CASSFYQQLGNTEAFF
cdr3_nt: TGTGCCAGCTCCTTTTACCAGCAGTTGGGGAACACTGAAGCTTTCTTT
v_call: TRBV18
d_call: -
clone_size: -
cdr3_length: 16
j_call: TRBJ1-1

cdr3_aa: CASSQPGLNSPLHF
cdr3_nt: TGTGCCAGCAGCCAACCGGGACTCAATTCACCCCTCCACTTT
v_call: TRBV6-5
d_call: -
clone_size: -
cdr3_length: 14
j_call: TRBJ1-6

cdr3_aa: CASSLGGRANEKLFF
cdr3_nt: TGTGCCAGCAGCTTGGGGGGTAGGGCTAATGAAAAACTGTTTTTT
v_call: TRBV5-4
d_call: -
clone_size: -
cdr3_length: 15
j_call: TRBJ1-4

cdr3_aa: CASNDLGLNEQFF
cdr3_nt: TGTGCCAGTAATGATTTGGGGCTTAATGAGCAGTTCTTC
v_call: TRBV19
d_call: -
clone_size: -
cdr3_length: 13
j_call: TRBJ2-1

cdr3_aa: CASSLGGSGTGTYGYTF
cdr3_nt: TGCGCCAGCAGCTTGGGGGGCTCCGGGACAGGGACCTATGGCTACACCTTC
v_call: TRBV5-1
d_call: TRBD1
clone_size: once
cdr3_length: 17
j_call: TRBJ1-2

cdr3_aa: CASSPSSATGLETQYF
cdr3_nt: TGTGCCAGCTCACCATCGAGCGCGACAGGGTTAGAGACCCAGTACTTC
v_call: TRBV18
d_call: TRBD1
clone_size: -
cdr3_length: 16
j_call: TRBJ2-5

cdr3_aa: CASSLSTSPNTEAFF
cdr3_nt: TGTGCCAGCAGCTTATCGACCAGCCCGAACACTGAAGCTTTCTTT
v_call: TRBV7-3
d_call: -
clone_size: -
cdr3_length: 15
j_call: TRBJ1-1

cdr3_aa: CSASKPVGLGLGTQYF
cdr3_nt: TGCAGTGCTAGTAAGCCTGTGGGACTAGGTTTGGGCACGCAGTATTTT
v_call: TRBV20-1
d_call: TRBD2
clone_size: -
cdr3_length: 16
j_call: TRBJ2-3

cdr3_aa: CASSDSTGTTQYF
cdr3_nt: TGTGCCAGCAGTGACTCTACCGGTACTACGCAGTATTTT
v_call: TRBV6-4
d_call: -
clone_size: -
cdr3_length: 13
j_call: TRBJ2-3

cdr3_aa: CASTEDTFYGYTF
cdr3_nt: TGTGCCAGCACGGAGGATACATTCTATGGCTACACCTTC
v_call: TRBV2
d_call: -
clone_size: -
cdr3_length: 13
j_call: TRBJ1-2

cdr3_aa: CASSTGFTNAEAFF
cdr3_nt: TGTGCCAGTAGTACAGGGTTTACAAACGCTGAAGCTTTCTTT
v_call: TRBV19
d_call: -
clone_size: -
cdr3_length: 14
j_call: TRBJ1-1

cdr3_aa: CASSLTGKNQPQHF
cdr3_nt: TGCGCCAGCAGCTTGACCGGGAAGAATCAGCCCCAGCATTTT
v_call: TRBV5-1
d_call: -
clone_size: -
cdr3_length: 14
j_call: TRBJ1-5

cdr3_aa: CASSLVGGGVPTDTQYF
cdr3_nt: TGTGCCAGCAGCTTAGTTGGCGGGGGGGTTCCCACAGATACGCAGTATTTT
v_call: TRBV7-3
d_call: TRBD2
clone_size: -
cdr3_length: 17
j_call: TRBJ2-3

cdr3_aa: CASSLGAGGAYNEQFF
cdr3_nt: TGTGCCAGCAGCTTAGGGGCAGGGGGCGCATACAATGAGCAGTTCTTC
v_call: TRBV11-3
d_call: TRBD1
clone_size: -
cdr3_length: 16
j_call: TRBJ2-1

cdr3_aa: CASSVGTGGRLNTEAFF
cdr3_nt: TGTGCCAGCAGCGTCGGGACAGGGGGACGATTGAACACTGAAGCTTTCTTT
v_call: TRBV9
d_call: TRBD1
clone_size: -
cdr3_length: 17
j_call: TRBJ1-1

cdr3_aa: CASNRGGATNEKLFF
cdr3_nt: TGTGCCAGTAACCGGGGTGGGGCAACTAATGAAAAACTGTTTTTT
v_call: TRBV19
d_call: -
clone_size: -
cdr3_length: 15
j_call: TRBJ1-4

cdr3_aa: CASTPSGGYEQYF
cdr3_nt: TGTGCCAGCACCCCAAGTGGAGGCTACGAGCAGTACTTC
v_call: TRBV6-5
d_call: -
clone_size: -
cdr3_length: 13
j_call: TRBJ2-7

cdr3_aa: CASSLIQKLDEQYF
cdr3_nt: TGCGCCAGCAGCTTGATCCAGAAGTTGGACGAGCAGTACTTC
v_call: TRBV5-1
d_call: -
clone_size: -
cdr3_length: 14
j_call: TRBJ2-7

cdr3_aa: CASSLSTANYGYTF
cdr3_nt: TGTGCCAGCAGCTTATCAACAGCCAACTATGGCTACACCTTC
v_call: TRBV7-2
d_call: -
clone_size: -
cdr3_length: 14
j_call: TRBJ1-2

cdr3_aa: CASSQPGYWTEAFF
cdr3_nt: TGTGCCAGCAGCCAACCAGGATACTGGACTGAAGCTTTCTTT
v_call: TRBV3-1/TRBV3-2
d_call: -
clone_size: -
cdr3_length: 14
j_call: TRBJ1-1

cdr3_aa: CASSYRGDTEAFF
cdr3_nt: TGTGCCAGCAGTTACCGGGGTGACACTGAAGCTTTCTTT
v_call: TRBV6-2/TRBV6-3
d_call: -
clone_size: once
cdr3_length: 13
j_call: TRBJ1-1

cdr3_aa: CATSRDLAEGPDHGYTF
cdr3_nt: TGTGCCACCAGCAGAGATCTGGCGGAGGGGCCGGATCATGGCTACACCTTC
v_call: TRBV15
d_call: -
clone_size: once
cdr3_length: 17
j_call: TRBJ1-2

cdr3_aa: CATSDSGAGLGQETQYF
cdr3_nt: TGTGCCACCAGTGATTCGGGGGCGGGTTTAGGGCAAGAGACCCAGTACTTC
v_call: TRBV24-1
d_call: -
clone_size: -
cdr3_length: 17
j_call: TRBJ2-5

cdr3_aa: CASSPPGGGIYNEQFF
cdr3_nt: TGTGCCAGCTCACCACCGGGTGGGGGCATCTACAATGAGCAGTTCTTC
v_call: TRBV18
d_call: -
clone_size: -
cdr3_length: 16
j_call: TRBJ2-1

cdr3_aa: CASSPGQGASQPQHF
cdr3_nt: TGTGCCAGCAGCCCCGGACAGGGGGCAAGTCAGCCCCAGCATTTT
v_call: TRBV5-8
d_call: TRBD1
clone_size: -
cdr3_length: 15
j_call: TRBJ1-5

cdr3_aa: CAISAQRKQNTEAFF
cdr3_nt: TGTGCCATCAGTGCCCAACGAAAACAGAACACTGAAGCTTTCTTT
v_call: TRBV10-3
d_call: -
clone_size: -
cdr3_length: 15
j_call: TRBJ1-1

cdr3_aa: CASSDSDTQYF
cdr3_nt: TGTGCCAGCAGTGACTCAGATACGCAGTATTTT
v_call: TRBV9
d_call: -
clone_size: -
cdr3_length: 11
j_call: TRBJ2-3

cdr3_aa: CASSFRGQASQPQHF
cdr3_nt: TGTGCCAGCAGTTTTCGGGGCCAGGCTTCTCAGCCCCAGCATTTT
v_call: TRBV27
d_call: -
clone_size: -
cdr3_length: 15
j_call: TRBJ1-5

cdr3_aa: CASSGRRPLADTQYF
cdr3_nt: TGTGCCAGTAGTGGCCGGAGACCCTTGGCAGATACGCAGTATTTT
v_call: TRBV19
d_call: -
clone_size: -
cdr3_length: 15
j_call: TRBJ2-3

cdr3_aa: CAISDIRDFYNEQFF
cdr3_nt: TGTGCCATCAGTGACATCCGGGACTTTTACAATGAGCAGTTCTTC
v_call: TRBV10-3
d_call: -
clone_size: -
cdr3_length: 15
j_call: TRBJ2-1

cdr3_aa: CATSVLLGTAYGYTF
cdr3_nt: TGTGCCACAAGTGTTTTGCTCGGGACAGCCTATGGCTACACCTTC
v_call: TRBV24-1
d_call: TRBD1
clone_size: -
cdr3_length: 15
j_call: TRBJ1-2

cdr3_aa: CASSVDTTGYGYTF
cdr3_nt: TGTGCCAGCAGCGTAGATACGACAGGGTATGGCTACACCTTC
v_call: TRBV9
d_call: TRBD1
clone_size: -
cdr3_length: 14
j_call: TRBJ1-2

cdr3_aa: CASSLVGTGNTEAFF
cdr3_nt: TGTGCCAGCAGCTTAGTAGGGACAGGGAACACTGAAGCTTTCTTT
v_call: TRBV7-2
d_call: TRBD1
clone_size: -
cdr3_length: 15
j_call: TRBJ1-1

cdr3_aa: CSSLGQLNTEAFF
cdr3_nt: TGCAGCTCCCTCGGACAGCTGAACACTGAAGCTTTCTTT
v_call: TRBV29-1
d_call: -
clone_size: -
cdr3_length: 13
j_call: TRBJ1-1

cdr3_aa: CASSPQPQMNTEAFF
cdr3_nt: TGTGCCAGCTCACCACAACCCCAGATGAACACTGAAGCTTTCTTT
v_call: TRBV18
d_call: -
clone_size: -
cdr3_length: 15
j_call: TRBJ1-1

cdr3_aa: CASSSGLRTQGTQYF
cdr3_nt: TGTGCCAGCAGCAGTGGTCTAAGGACGCAGGGTACGCAGTATTTT
v_call: TRBV7-9
d_call: -
clone_size: -
cdr3_length: 15
j_call: TRBJ2-3

cdr3_aa: CATSRGNRESGEQYF
cdr3_nt: TGTGCCACCAGCAGAGGTAACAGGGAGTCAGGGGAGCAGTACTTC
v_call: TRBV15
d_call: -
clone_size: -
cdr3_length: 15
j_call: TRBJ2-7

cdr3_aa: CASSIIGTEAFF
cdr3_nt: TGTGCCAGTAGTATAATTGGCACTGAAGCTTTCTTT
v_call: TRBV19
d_call: -
clone_size: -
cdr3_length: 12
j_call: TRBJ1-1

cdr3_aa: CATSRGIELNEKLFF
cdr3_nt: TGTGCCACCAGCAGAGGGATCGAGCTTAATGAAAAACTGTTTTTT
v_call: TRBV15
d_call: -
clone_size: -
cdr3_length: 15
j_call: TRBJ1-4

cdr3_aa: CASPITNTGELFF
cdr3_nt: TGTGCCAGCCCTATTACGAACACCGGGGAGCTGTTTTTT
v_call: TRBV6-5
d_call: -
clone_size: few
cdr3_length: 13
j_call: TRBJ2-2

cdr3_aa: CASSVPSPDSYGYTF
cdr3_nt: TGCGCCAGCAGCGTTCCCTCCCCCGATAGCTATGGCTACACCTTC
v_call: TRBV5-1
d_call: -
clone_size: -
cdr3_length: 15
j_call: TRBJ1-2

cdr3_aa: CASSSSGSYEQYF
cdr3_nt: TGCGCCAGCAGCTCTAGCGGCTCCTACGAGCAGTACTTC
v_call: TRBV5-1
d_call: TRBD2
clone_size: -
cdr3_length: 13
j_call: TRBJ2-7

cdr3_aa: CASSLREETQYF
cdr3_nt: TGTGCCAGCAGTTTAAGGGAAGAGACCCAGTACTTC
v_call: TRBV12-3/TRBV12-4
d_call: -
clone_size: -
cdr3_length: 12
j_call: TRBJ2-5

cdr3_aa: CASSEHGGPAPVEQYF
cdr3_nt: TGTGCCAGCAGCGAACACGGAGGCCCCGCGCCTGTAGAGCAGTACTTC
v_call: TRBV6-6
d_call: -
clone_size: -
cdr3_length: 16
j_call: TRBJ2-7

cdr3_aa: CASSHLLGSNTGELFF
cdr3_nt: TGCGCCAGCAGCCACTTACTGGGATCGAACACCGGGGAGCTGTTTTTT
v_call: TRBV5-1
d_call: -
clone_size: -
cdr3_length: 16
j_call: TRBJ2-2

cdr3_aa: CASSYSKDYGYTF
cdr3_nt: TGTGCCAGCAGTTACTCGAAGGACTATGGCTACACCTTC
v_call: TRBV6-6
d_call: -
clone_size: -
cdr3_length: 13
j_call: TRBJ1-2

cdr3_aa: CASSNGQGYEKLFF
cdr3_nt: TGTGCCAGCAGCAATGGACAGGGTTATGAAAAACTGTTTTTT
v_call: TRBV5-4
d_call: TRBD1
clone_size: once
cdr3_length: 14
j_call: TRBJ1-4

cdr3_aa: CASSQDPRAPNYGYTF
cdr3_nt: TGCGCCAGCAGCCAAGATCCAAGGGCCCCTAACTATGGCTACACCTTC
v_call: TRBV4-3
d_call: -
clone_size: -
cdr3_length: 16
j_call: TRBJ1-2

cdr3_aa: CASSQDTAPGTNEKLFF
cdr3_nt: TGCGCCAGCAGCCAAGATACTGCCCCAGGGACTAATGAAAAACTGTTTTTT
v_call: TRBV4-3
d_call: -
clone_size: -
cdr3_length: 17
j_call: TRBJ1-4

cdr3_aa: CASSFGRSGGSYEQYF
cdr3_nt: TGTGCCAGTAGTTTCGGTCGGAGCGGGGGAAGCTACGAGCAGTACTTC
v_call: TRBV19
d_call: TRBD2
clone_size: -
cdr3_length: 16
j_call: TRBJ2-7

cdr3_aa: CASSYNYVALGSQYF
cdr3_nt: TGTGCCAGCAGTTACAACTACGTAGCACTCGGTTCGCAGTATTTT
v_call: TRBV6-5
d_call: -
clone_size: -
cdr3_length: 15
j_call: TRBJ2-3

cdr3_aa: CASNPGDRGMNTEAFF
cdr3_nt: TGTGCCAGCAATCCTGGGGACAGGGGTATGAACACTGAAGCTTTCTTT
v_call: TRBV2
d_call: TRBD1
clone_size: once
cdr3_length: 16
j_call: TRBJ1-1

cdr3_aa: CSVAPNDSYEQYF
cdr3_nt: TGCAGCGTTGCCCCAAACGACTCCTACGAGCAGTACTTC
v_call: TRBV29-1
d_call: -
clone_size: -
cdr3_length: 13
j_call: TRBJ2-7

cdr3_aa: CASSPDGEGNEQYF
cdr3_nt: TGCGCCAGCAGCCCCGATGGGGAGGGGAACGAGCAGTACTTC
v_call: TRBV5-1
d_call: TRBD2
clone_size: -
cdr3_length: 14
j_call: TRBJ2-7